This T cell receptor beta chain was found in a study of blood T cell repertoires in COVID-19 (dated by TCRdb to 2020 to 2022). For the study in its entirety: Collaborator samples came from the United States, Italy and Spain and covered acute and convalescent phases of COVID-19. The prospective study material was composed of cDNA or gDNA derived from T cells, B-cell-depleted T cells, or PBMCs. The repertoires were released in a freely available public database meant as a resource for research on the immune response to SARS-CoV-2. The samples were drawn from the first 160 participants of the ongoing ImmuneRACE study and from more than 1,000 subjects provided by 6 global collaborators. Deeply sampled blood TCRbeta repertoires from subjects exposed to, actively infected with, or recovered from COVID-19 were included in the dataset. A de-identified subject ID, COVID-19 status, age in years and sex were almost always included in the sample metadata. Where available, HLA class I and class II types were obtained from metadata supplied by the sample provider rather than from assay-based typing. Results and caveats for the whole study, not just this receptor: The amount of clinical and demographic metadata varied by source and participant and was provided uncurated.

Collaborating institutions collected whole blood in K2EDTA tubes following their own protocols. For TCRbeta analysis, collaborators shipped samples in one of three forms: frozen whole blood, isolated PBMCs, or DNA extracted from either of those sample types. The germline V gene supplies CDR1 SNHLY and CDR2 FYNNEI. Taken from cysteine to phenylalanine, the CDR3 has 11 residues. Only CDR3 DNA is held: 33 bases, read in frame from base 1. Cut back by 6 bases and 1 base, the V and J ends lie 3 bases apart. TCRbeta CDR3 regions were amplified from genomic DNA by means of the immunoSEQ Assay, a bias-controlled multiplex PCR. The source study handled its data this way. The number of nucleated cells in each sample was estimated from the amplification of reference gene primers within the assay. Sequence reads were collapsed and filtered to measure the absolute abundance of every unique TCRbeta CDR3 rearrangement. For each sample, productive Simpson clonality was calculated as the square root of Simpson's diversity index across productive rearrangements. The table was pulled from immuneACCESS by TCRdb, which kept in-frame rearrangements only. Such tables lose some clones; where checked, under half of the loss comes from unresolved V genes, and the rest has no known cause. That table furnishes V, J and clone size, whereas the DNA furnished D and trimming. The sample contains some 52,000 clones, approximately 92% of them found a single time. Of the sample, 4% to 6% is held by the ten largest clones.

Concerning this clone itself: The specificity of this receptor is unknown. There are no base qualities to consult, and no much larger clone falls within one base.

The rearrangement joined TRBV2 to TRBJ2-5, with the identity of the D gene unclear. The sequence was obtained from a man in his 60s with active COVID-19. The material sequenced was peripheral blood. CDR3 loop: CASSGQETQYF. In nucleotides, the sequence is TGTGCCAGCAGCGGCCAAGAGACCCAGTACTTC.